Described below is a single T cell receptor beta chain sequence and its context. Its antigen is unidentified. This same CDR3 is encoded by further DNA sequences in the sample. V was cut by 1 base and J by 5 bases, with 5 bases left in between. The CDR3 spans 12 residues. The germline V gene encodes CDR1 SEHNR and CDR2 FQNEAQ (reference sequence). The record originates from a study of shared clonotypes between healthy human individuals. Sequencing used immunoSEQ multiplex PCR; TCRdb keeps in-frame clones, though not all of them. The sample holds about 79,000 clones, 50% to 70% seen once. Findings and caveats of the study: Compared with memory subsets, naive subsets generally had larger estimated richness. It was anticipated that sequencing depth would influence how many clonotypes donors shared.

Pooled CD45RO+ cells and CCR7-negative CD45RA+ TemRA cells made up CD8 memory. The sequencing input was memory CD8+ T cells sorted from blood. The subset is: CD45RO+ cells pooled with CCR7-negative TemRA cells. The gene calls are TRBV7-9 and TRBJ1-1; no firm D call. The sequence came from a man aged 25-45 years in good health. CDR3 coding DNA: TGTGCCAGCAGCTTAGGCTTTACTGAAGCTTTCTTT. Residues: CASSLGFTEAFF.